The clone carrying this T cell receptor beta chain has only one observation. This CDR3 is built from 14 residues. The germline V gene has CDR1 SGHTA and CDR2 FQGNSA. J was trimmed by 6 bases and V by 4 bases; bases with no gene match: 4. These data are taken from a study of T cell changes during pregnancy in multiple sclerosis. Libraries were prepared by immunoSEQ multiplex PCR; TCRdb keeps only in-frame clonotypes and omits some of them. Here the sample spans about 80,000 clones, roughly nine tenths being singletons. The specimen comprised CD4+ T cells from peripheral blood mononuclear cells, sampled before pregnancy. This chain uses TRBV7-2 with TRBJ2-5; TRBD1 matches at 11 bases. This clonotype originated in a female donor with multiple sclerosis, enrolled in a pregnancy study. CDR3 nucleotide sequence: TGTGCCAGCAGCTCCGGGGACAGGGGGAAGACCCAGTACTTC. It codes for CASSSGDRGKTQYF.